The 30 T cell receptor beta chains below were found in one sample sequenced in a study of OX40 agonist ivuxolimab in advanced cancers. Here immunoSEQ multiplex PCR was the method, and the copy in TCRdb shows in-frame clones only, minus some. The table records roughly 100,000 clones, roughly 88% of them present only once. Sample: CD4+ or CD8+ T cells sorted from blood, taken in a trial of the OX40 agonist ivuxolimab. These receptors were taken from an adult with an advanced solid tumor such as melanoma, head and neck, liver or kidney cancer.

The chain uses TRBV11-2 and TRBJ1-2; D remains unclear. The CDR3 totals 18 residues. Trimming removed 2 bases from V and 0 bases from J, with 19 bases in between. Germline assignment: CDR1 SGHAT and CDR2 FQNNGV. The CDR3 nucleotides are TGTGCCAGCAGCTTACTCAAGAGAACGCGCGGCACTAACTATGGCTACACCTTC. Its protein is CASSLLKRTRGTNYGYTF. Variable domain in full (rest from reference TRBV11-2 and TRBJ1-2): EAGVAQSPRYKIIEKRQSVAFWCNPISGHATLYWYQQILGQGPKLLIQFQNNGVVDDSQLPKDRFSAERLKGVDSTLKIQPAKLEDSAVYLCASSLLKRTRGTNYGYTFGSGTRLTVV.

The chain employs TRBV28 and TRBJ2-5; D is possibly TRBD2 (7 bases). Deletions cut 9 bases from V and 5 bases from J, with 16 bases between. This CDR3 comprises 13 residues. Germline V gene sequence: CDR1 MDHEN, CDR2 SYDVKM. This CDR3 reads CASLGAGVETQYF. CDR3 nucleotides: TGTGCCAGTCTGGGGGCGGGAGTGGAGACCCAGTACTTC.

This clone appeared a few times. CDR3 coding DNA: TGTGCCAGTAGTATAGGTGGGGCGGGAGGCTTCACAGATACGCAGTATTTT. It is translated as CASSIGGAGGFTDTQYF. The chain has TRBV19 and TRBJ2-3; 8 bases align to TRBD2. Germline values: CDR1 LNHDA, CDR2 SQIVND (reference sequence). The CDR3 is 17 residues long. V lost 1 base, J lost 2 bases, and 8 bases stayed unmatched.

The chain employs TRBV6-5 and TRBJ2-3; no reliable D call. V lost 2 bases to trimming and J lost 0 bases, with 9 bases between them. This CDR3 is 15 amino acids long. Germline assignment: CDR1 MNHEY and CDR2 SVGAGI. DNA for the CDR3: TGTGCCAGCAGTTACCGGGCGAGTAGCACAGATACGCAGTATTTT. This encodes CASSYRASSTDTQYF.

The genes are TRBV9 and TRBJ2-1; D is undetermined. With 4 bases removed from V and 0 bases from J, the gap between germline ends came to 8 bases. The CDR3 has 14 residues. The germline V gene has CDR1 SGDLS and CDR2 YYNGEE. CDR3 sequence: CASSRTSSYNEQFF. In DNA form, the CDR3 reads TGTGCCAGCAGCCGAACAAGCTCCTACAATGAGCAGTTCTTC.

V and J are TRBV7-9 and TRBJ2-2, with 7 bases that match TRBD1. The V gene's germline CDR1 is SEHNR and CDR2 FQNEAQ (reference sequence). J gave up 6 bases and V 1 base, and 5 bases lay outside the gene matches. The CDR3 sequence is 15 residues long. This CDR3 reads CASSLGQGDAGELFF. CDR3 coding DNA: TGTGCCAGCAGCTTAGGGCAGGGGGACGCCGGGGAGCTGTTTTTT.

This clone was observed a handful of times. Here the CDR3 reads CASRLGRDTDTQYF. In DNA, the CDR3 is TGTGCCAGCCGGCTGGGGAGGGATACAGATACGCAGTATTTT. The chain has TRBV6-1 and TRBJ2-3; 7 positions match TRBD2. Per the germline V gene, CDR1 is MNHNS and CDR2 is SASEGT. The trim removed 8 bases at V and 3 bases at J, leaving 8 bases unmatched. The CDR3 is 14 residues long.

This clone was picked up one time. The J gene is TRBJ2-7, the V gene TRBV13; tentatively, D is TRBD1 (6 bases). Looked up from germline, CDR1 is PRHDT and CDR2 is FYEKMQ (reference sequence). This CDR3 contains 15 residues. Trimming pared 1 base from V and 2 bases from J, leaving 12 bases between. Here the CDR3 reads CASSLVPGAAYEQYF. The DNA for the CDR3 is TGTGCCAGCAGCTTAGTTCCAGGGGCGGCCTACGAGCAGTACTTC.

The chain couples TRBV5-1 to TRBJ1-3, with D hard to call. Germline-derived CDR1 and CDR2 are SGHRS and YFSETQ. The CDR3 length is 14 residues. V lost 2 bases to trimming and J lost 4 bases, with 10 bases between them. In DNA form, the CDR3 reads TGCGCCAGCAGCTTCAACGTACCCGGAAACACCATATATTTT. Protein sequence: CASSFNVPGNTIYF.

The V and J genes are TRBV7-3 and TRBJ1-1; D call uncertain. The CDR3 covers 15 residues. The germline gives CDR1 SGHTA, CDR2 FQGTGA. V was shortened by 5 bases and J by 4 bases, with 17 bases between the two germline ends. CDR3 coding DNA: TGTGCCAGCAGCCCAGAGGCGGGGAGAGGCACTGAAGCTTTCTTT. Translation gives CASSPEAGRGTEAFF. The full variable domain, in which reference TRBV7-3 and TRBJ1-1 provide the parts outside the CDR3, is GAGVSQTPSNKVTEKGKYVELRCDPISGHTALYWYRQSLGQGPEFLIYFQGTGAADDSGLPNDRFFAVRPEGSVSTLKIQRTERGDSAVYLCASSPEAGRGTEAFFGQGTRLTVV.

The V call is TRBV27, the J call TRBJ2-5; D gene unclear. The CDR3 is 14 residues long. V lost 2 bases and J lost 0, with 7 bases in between. Germline CDR1 and CDR2: MNHEY and SMNVEV (reference sequence). The DNA for the CDR3 is TGTGCCAGCAGTTTACGTCAGTACCAAGAGACCCAGTACTTC. Encoded protein: CASSLRQYQETQYF.

The chain links TRBV5-1 to TRBJ2-2; 11 bases line up with TRBD1. The CDR3 is 18 residues long. Unmatched junction bases numbered 8, after V lost 4 bases and J lost 0 bases. Germline CDR1 and CDR2: SGHRS and YFSETQ. CDR3 nucleotides: TGCGCCAGCAGCAGACAAGGACAGGGGGCAGCGAACACCGGGGAGCTGTTTTTT. Protein sequence: CASSRQGQGAANTGELFF.

The genes are TRBV9 and TRBJ1-6; 8 nucleotides match TRBD1. With 2 bases clipped from V and 10 bases from J, the junction kept 8 bases outside the gene matches. Germline V gene sequence: CDR1 SGDLS, CDR2 YYNGEE. This CDR3 has 15 residues. DNA for the CDR3: TGTGCCAGCAGCGTCACGACAGGGGAAGGATCACCCCTCCACTTT. Its translation is CASSVTTGEGSPLHF. Supplemented by reference TRBV9 and TRBJ1-6, the full variable domain reads DSGVTQTPKHLITATGQRVTLRCSPRSGDLSVYWYQQSLDQGLQFLIQYYNGEERAKGNILERFSAQQFPDLHSELNLSSLELGDSALYFCASSVTTGEGSPLHFGNGTRLTVT.

CDR3 sequence reads: CASSPTGTESYEQYF. DNA for the CDR3: TGTGCCAGCAGCCCAACCGGGACAGAATCCTACGAGCAGTACTTC. V and J are TRBV11-3 and TRBJ2-7; 7 nucleotides align to TRBD1. From germline, CDR1 is SGHNT and CDR2 YENEEA. V lost 5 bases to trimming and J lost 1 base; unmatched junction nucleotides: 8. The CDR3 runs to 15 residues.

The chain is built from TRBV7-9 and TRBJ2-7, with D perhaps TRBD1 (5 bases). The CDR3 loop spans 16 amino acids. CDR1 is SEHNR and CDR2 is FQNEAQ in the germline V gene (reference sequence). V lost 1 base and J lost 2, with 15 bases in between. CDR3 amino acids: CASSLESSRATYEQYF. CDR3 sequence (DNA): TGTGCCAGCAGCTTAGAAAGTTCCAGGGCCACCTACGAGCAGTACTTC. Combining the CDR3 with reference TRBV7-9 and TRBJ2-7 gives the whole variable domain DTGVSQNPRHKITKRGQNVTFRCDPISEHNRLYWYRQTLGQGPEFLTYFQNEAQLEKSRLLSDRFSAERPKGSFSTLEIQRTEQGDSAMYLCASSLESSRATYEQYFGPGTRLTVT.

V is TRBV19 and J is TRBJ2-6; TRBD1 matches 8 bases. From germline, CDR1 is LNHDA and CDR2 SQIVND (reference sequence). J gave up 2 bases and V 5 bases, and 5 bases lay outside the gene matches. The CDR3 runs to 16 residues. The CDR3 DNA sequence: TGTGCCAGTAGTGGGACAGGCCAGACTGGGGCCAACGTCCTGACTTTC. Amino acids: CASSGTGQTGANVLTF. The variable domain in full, with the rest retrieved from reference TRBV19 and TRBJ2-6, is DGGITQSPKYLFRKEGQNVTLSCEQNLNHDAMYWYRQDPGQGLRLIYYSQIVNDFQKGDIAEGYSVSREKKESFPLTVTSAQKNPTAFYLCASSGTGQTGANVLTFGAGSRLTVL.

In this sample, this clone turned up a few times. V usage is TRBV15 and J usage is TRBJ1-1; D ambiguous. Germline lookup yields CDR1 LNHNV and CDR2 YYDKDF (reference sequence). The CDR3 spans 14 residues. The ends were cut back, 1 base at V and 1 base at J, with 7 bases in the middle. The CDR3 is CATSRVGKNTEAFF. The CDR3 region has the DNA TGTGCCACCAGCAGAGTGGGGAAGAACACTGAAGCTTTCTTT.

The chain recombines TRBV11-3 with TRBJ2-1, with 10 bases identical to TRBD1. Germline V lookup: CDR1 SGHNT, CDR2 YENEEA. V lost 8 bases to trimming and J lost 6 bases; unmatched junction nucleotides: 7. The CDR3 covers 14 residues. The CDR3 is CASGTGAASNEQFF. CDR3 in DNA: TGTGCCAGCGGGACAGGGGCGGCGAGCAATGAGCAGTTCTTC.

This clone occurred a few times. The chain has TRBV28 and TRBJ1-5; the D gene is possibly TRBD1 (5 bases). The CDR3 spans 19 residues. Trimming pared 1 base from V and 5 bases from J, leaving 24 bases between. Looked up from germline, CDR1 is MDHEN and CDR2 is SYDVKM. The DNA for the CDR3 is TGTGCCAGCAGTTTATCCCCGGGACTTGGGGCTCACACTGATCAGCCCCAGCATTTT. As protein: CASSLSPGLGAHTDQPQHF.

This clone was seen a few times. The genes are TRBV5-1 and TRBJ2-3; no definite D call. Germline lookup yields CDR1 SGHRS and CDR2 YFSETQ. CDR3 length equals 14 residues. V was trimmed by 0 bases and J by 2 bases, leaving 7 bases between them. CDR3 DNA sequence: TGCGCCAGCAGCTTGGGCGCGTTCACAGATACGCAGTATTTT. As protein: CASSLGAFTDTQYF.

This clone has more than one count but fewer than ten. The chain uses TRBV11-2 and TRBJ1-4; D uncertain. Germline CDR1 and CDR2: SGHAT and FQNNGV. The CDR3 covers 16 residues. Trimming stripped 2 bases from V and 0 bases from J, with 10 bases between. The CDR3 here is CASSLRGFTTNEKLFF. CDR3 nucleotides: TGTGCCAGCAGCTTACGGGGATTCACAACTAATGAAAAACTGTTTTTT.

This chain connects TRBV10-3 to TRBJ2-7, with 7 bases identical to TRBD2. CDR3 length: 14 residues. CDR1 is ENHRY and CDR2 is SYGVKD in the germline V gene. The V and J ends lost 4 bases and 5 bases, in that order; junction bases with no gene match: 8. CDR3 in amino acids: CAISVVGGLDEQYF. In DNA, the CDR3 is TGTGCCATCAGTGTCGTGGGAGGGCTGGACGAGCAGTACTTC.

The chain combines TRBV5-4 with TRBJ2-3, with D unclear. V was trimmed by 4 bases and J by 1 base, leaving 16 bases between them. Germline CDR1 SGHNT, CDR2 YYREEE (reference sequence). This CDR3 is 16 amino acids long. CDR3: CASSHPAGVGTDTQYF. The CDR3 DNA sequence: TGTGCCAGCAGCCACCCCGCCGGAGTGGGCACAGATACGCAGTATTTT. Filled out from reference TRBV5-4 and TRBJ2-3, the complete variable domain reads ETGVTQSPTHLIKTRGQQVTLRCSSQSGHNTVSWYQQALGQGPQFIFQYYREEENGRGNFPPRFSGLQFPNYSSELNVNALELDDSALYLCASSHPAGVGTDTQYFGPGTRLTVL.

The gene calls are TRBV13 and TRBJ2-2; D remains ambiguous. This CDR3 has 16 amino acids. From germline, CDR1 is PRHDT and CDR2 FYEKMQ (reference sequence). Trimming stripped 4 bases from V and 4 bases from J, with 16 bases between. This CDR3 is CASSWAGSDPTGELFF. Here the CDR3 DNA reads TGTGCCAGCAGCTGGGCCGGGTCCGACCCCACCGGGGAGCTGTTTTTT. Together with reference TRBV13 and TRBJ2-2, the CDR3 gives the full variable domain: AAGVIQSPRHLIKEKRETATLKCYPIPRHDTVYWYQQGPGQDPQFLISFYEKMQSDKGSIPDRFSAQQFSDYHSELNMSSLELGDSALYFCASSWAGSDPTGELFFGEGSRLTVL.

V usage is TRBV4-1 and J usage is TRBJ2-1; no clear D. V was clipped by 0 bases and J by 4 bases, with 10 bases between them. From germline, CDR1 is MGHRA and CDR2 YSYEKL. This CDR3 contains 15 residues. For the CDR3, the DNA is TGCGCCAGCAGCCAAGATGGGAATTCGTACAATGAGCAGTTCTTC. Its protein product is CASSQDGNSYNEQFF.

This CDR3 reads CAISDGQGDTEAFF. The CDR3, as DNA: TGTGCCATCAGTGACGGACAGGGAGACACTGAAGCTTTCTTT. The rearrangement links TRBV10-3 to TRBJ1-1; 8 bases line up with TRBD1. Germline CDR1 ENHRY, CDR2 SYGVKD. The V segment lost 3 bases and the J segment 3 bases; nucleotides outside the gene matches: 3. The CDR3 is made up of 14 amino acids.

V and J are TRBV2 and TRBJ1-5; D not resolved. Germline V gives CDR1 SNHLY, CDR2 FYNNEI. This CDR3 comprises 20 residues. Trimming took 5 bases from V and 0 from J, leaving 26 bases between them. The CDR3 nucleotides are TGTGCCAGCAGTCCCCGGTCCGTGGGCGACGGAAAGCATAGCAATCAGCCCCAGCATTTT. It yields the protein CASSPRSVGDGKHSNQPQHF.

V gene TRBV10-3 combines with J gene TRBJ1-2; tentative D call: TRBD1 (5 bases). Germline CDR1 ENHRY, CDR2 SYGVKD. V was shortened by 5 bases and J by 1 base, with 14 bases between the two germline ends. The CDR3 is 15 residues long. The CDR3 sequence: CAISLQGRLNYGYTF. The CDR3 region has the DNA TGTGCCATCAGTCTCCAGGGACGGCTTAACTATGGCTACACCTTC.

This clone was detected only once. V is TRBV4-1 and J is TRBJ2-1, with 9 bases identical to TRBD2. V lost 7 bases and J lost 0; bases outside the gene matches: 16. Per germline, CDR1 MGHRA and CDR2 YSYEKL. The CDR3 is made up of 19 amino acids. The CDR3 DNA reads as TGCGCCAGCAATCCTTCCTGGCTAGCGGGAAGTAACTCCTACAATGAGCAGTTCTTC. Encoded protein: CASNPSWLAGSNSYNEQFF.

This clone has only one observation. The V gene is TRBV28, the J gene TRBJ2-3; no definite D call. The CDR3 sequence is 13 residues long. The germline V gene encodes CDR1 MDHEN and CDR2 SYDVKM. V shed 6 bases and J shed 7 bases, with 14 bases lying between them. The CDR3 reads CASSPRVPNTQYF. The CDR3 DNA reads as TGTGCCAGCAGCCCACGAGTCCCAAATACGCAGTATTTT.